These 24 T cell receptor beta chains originate from one sample sequenced in a study of CD4 T cells in relation to SARS-CoV-2 and coronaviruses. The unexposed donors gave CD4+ T cells in about 2011-2019, prior to COVID-19. CD4+ T cells were isolated from the cells after roughly 11 days of culture. TCRdb keeps only in-frame clones here, not all; method: immunoSEQ multiplex PCR. The table records around 20,000 clones, just under 70% of them present only once. These receptors lack a known antigen. Sequencing was done on a sample of CD4+ T cells from PBMCs, cultured in vitro. The receptors were sampled from a human donor in good health.

The genes are TRBV3-1 (or the pseudogene TRBV3-2) and TRBJ1-5, with D possibly matching TRBD1 (6 bases). Germline values: CDR1 LGHDT, CDR2 YNNKEL (reference sequence). Trimming removed 5 bases from V and 4 bases from J, with 15 bases in between. This CDR3 has 15 amino acids. CDR3 DNA sequence: TGTGCCAGCAGCAGAGGAATACAGGGAAATCAGCCCCAGCATTTT. This sequence encodes CASSRGIQGNQPQHF.

This sequence joins TRBV29-1 and TRBJ1-1; no definite D call. CDR1 SQVTM and CDR2 ANQGSEA come from the germline V gene. The CDR3 spans 13 residues. The V end was cut by 3 bases, the J end by 3 bases, with 11 bases between. DNA for the CDR3: TGCAGCGTTGATAGTGGGTGGGACACTGAAGCTTTCTTT. This sequence encodes CSVDSGWDTEAFF. Using reference TRBV29-1 and TRBJ1-1 for the parts outside the CDR3, the full variable domain is SAVISQKPSRDICQRGTSLTIQCQVDSQVTMMFWYRQQPGQSLTLIATANQGSEATYESGFVIDKFPISRPNLTFSTLTVSNMSPEDSSIYLCSVDSGWDTEAFFGQGTRLTVV.

The chain is built from TRBV6-4 and TRBJ2-1; 11 positions match TRBD2. The germline gives CDR1 MRHNA, CDR2 SNTAGT. After removal of 4 bases from V and 4 bases from J, the junction contained 3 bases not matched to a gene. This CDR3 is 15 amino acids long. DNA of the CDR3: TGTGCCAGCAGTGCCCTAGCGGGGGGTTACAATGAGCAGTTCTTC. This encodes CASSALAGGYNEQFF.

V gene TRBV3-1 (or the pseudogene TRBV3-2) combines with J gene TRBJ1-2, with 8 bases matching TRBD1. Germline trimming cut 6 bases from V and 8 bases from J; bases unmatched to any gene: 5. The CDR3 sequence is 12 residues long. Germline V CDR1 and CDR2: LGHDT, YNNKEL (reference sequence). CDR3 nucleotides: TGTGCCAGCAGTGGACAGGGTTGGGGCTACACCTTC. Translating gives CASSGQGWGYTF.

The chain has TRBV27 and TRBJ1-2; TRBD1 aligns across 8 bases. Looked up from germline, CDR1 is MNHEY and CDR2 is SMNVEV (reference sequence). This CDR3 region has 16 residues. V lost 8 bases, J lost 7 bases, and 18 bases stayed unmatched. The CDR3 nucleotides read TGTGCCAGCTCCTTAGGGGGGAACAGGGGGTCTTCTGGCTACACCTTC. This sequence encodes CASSLGGNRGSSGYTF.

The chain recombines TRBV5-1 with TRBJ2-3; TRBD1 or TRBD2 may be the D gene (7 bases each). Germline lookup yields CDR1 SGHRS and CDR2 YFSETQ. Between the trimmed V and J ends, which lost 4 bases and 6 bases, there was a span of 18 bases. This CDR3 region has 15 residues. This CDR3 is CASSTLQGREDTQYF. The CDR3 coding sequence is TGCGCCAGCAGCACCTTACAGGGGAGGGAGGATACGCAGTATTTT.

V usage is TRBV19 and J usage is TRBJ2-2; 7 bases are a match to TRBD2. V gave up 6 bases and J gave up 0 bases; unmatched junction bases: 10. Germline CDR1 is LNHDA and CDR2 is SQIVND (reference sequence). The CDR3 runs to 17 residues. Here the CDR3 DNA reads TGTGCCAGTAGGCCTGGGGGGGATCCGGCGAACACCGGGGAGCTGTTTTTT. Its protein is CASRPGGDPANTGELFF. Supplemented by reference TRBV19 and TRBJ2-2, the full variable domain reads DGGITQSPKYLFRKEGQNVTLSCEQNLNHDAMYWYRQDPGQGLRLIYYSQIVNDFQKGDIAEGYSVSREKKESFPLTVTSAQKNPTAFYLCASRPGGDPANTGELFFGEGSRLTVL.

The chain recombines TRBV11-2 with TRBJ2-3, with 8 bases aligning to TRBD2. Looked up from germline, CDR1 is SGHAT and CDR2 is FQNNGV. Trimming removed 6 bases from V and 4 bases from J; junction bases left unmatched: 15. CDR3 length: 17 amino acids. Here the CDR3 DNA reads TGTGCCAGCAGTTTTACCGGGACTAGATTGTTTCCAGATACGCAGTATTTT. Amino acid sequence: CASSFTGTRLFPDTQYF.

This clone was observed a few times. The chain combines TRBV7-9 with TRBJ1-1, with D possibly matching TRBD1 (6 bases). Per the germline V gene, CDR1 is SEHNR and CDR2 is FQNEAQ (reference sequence). The CDR3 is 13 residues long. The ends were cut back, 0 bases at V and 7 bases at J, with 9 bases in the middle. The CDR3 reads CASSLALDSEAFF. The CDR3 DNA follows: TGTGCCAGCAGCTTAGCCCTGGACAGTGAAGCTTTCTTT.

The CDR3 sequence: CASRNTADGKTLLEQYF. DNA for the CDR3: TGCGCCAGCAGGAATACTGCGGACGGCAAGACACTCCTAGAGCAGTACTTC. The chain is built from TRBV5-1 and TRBJ2-7, with D unclear. This CDR3 contains 17 residues. CDR1 is SGHRS and CDR2 is YFSETQ in the germline V gene. V was trimmed by 5 bases and J by 7 bases, leaving 28 bases between them.

The rearrangement uses TRBV11-2 and TRBJ2-2; 12 bases line up with TRBD2. The CDR3 runs to 17 residues. Germline CDR1 is SGHAT and CDR2 is FQNNGV. Trimming at V came to 6 bases and at J to 0 bases, leaving 5 bases not matched to a gene. The CDR3 DNA follows: TGTGCCAGCAGATCACTAGCGGGGGGAACGAACACCGGGGAGCTGTTTTTT. Its translation is CASRSLAGGTNTGELFF.

The CDR3 DNA is TGTGCCAGCAGCAAAAGGAGGGGAATTGCGTCTGGAAACACCATATATTTT. It translates to CASSKRRGIASGNTIYF. The chain employs TRBV21-1 and TRBJ1-3. TRBV21-1 is noted as a pseudogene. The CDR3 is 17 amino acids.

This clone was seen more than once but under ten times. This chain links TRBV5-4 with TRBJ1-1; D is uncertain. CDR1 is SGHNT and CDR2 is YYREEE in the germline V gene (reference sequence). V gave up 1 base and J gave up 1 base, with 8 bases separating them. The CDR3 runs 14 residues. The CDR3 loop is CASSLYRQNTEAFF. For the CDR3, the DNA is TGTGCCAGCAGCTTGTACAGACAGAACACTGAAGCTTTCTTT.

The chain couples TRBV12-5 to TRBJ2-3; the match to TRBD1 covers 7 bases. V dropped 6 bases and J dropped 2; count of bases not matched to a gene: 5. Germline V lookup: CDR1 LGHNT, CDR2 FRNRAP. The CDR3 runs to 14 residues. The chain's CDR3 is CASGITGVTDTQYF. For the CDR3, the DNA is TGTGCTAGTGGAATTACAGGGGTCACAGATACGCAGTATTTT.

This clone was detected a few times. The rearrangement uses TRBV18 and TRBJ1-2; D possibly corresponds to TRBD1 (6 bases). V lost 2 bases and J lost 5, with 15 bases in between. Germline CDR1 is KGHSH and CDR2 is LQKENI. The CDR3 spans 15 residues. Written as DNA, the CDR3 is TGTGCCAGCTCACCAAGCTTAGAGGGGGTTTATGGCTACACCTTC. It is translated as CASSPSLEGVYGYTF.

The rearrangement links TRBV11-2 to TRBJ1-6, with unresolved D. Trimming cost V 6 bases and J 0 bases, with 15 bases left between them. CDR1 is SGHAT and CDR2 is FQNNGV in the germline V gene. This CDR3 is 17 amino acids long. The CDR3 protein is CASRNPYASSYNSPLHF. Written as DNA, the CDR3 is TGTGCCAGCAGGAACCCGTACGCCAGCTCCTATAATTCACCCCTCCACTTT.

The gene calls are TRBV5-1 and TRBJ1-2, with 9 positions matching TRBD1. The CDR3 spans 14 residues. Losses at the gene ends were 7 bases for V and 8 bases for J; bases not matched to a gene: 12. Germline assignment: CDR1 SGHRS and CDR2 YFSETQ. CDR3 DNA: TGCGCCAGCCGTACGGGACAGGGAGTCGGAGGCTACACCTTC. This translates into CASRTGQGVGGYTF.

This clone came up a few times. The V call is TRBV7-2, the J call TRBJ1-5; D might be TRBD1 (5 bases). The CDR3 length is 15 residues. The ends were cut back, 2 bases at V and 4 bases at J, with 12 bases in the middle. CDR1 SGHTA and CDR2 FQGNSA come from the germline V gene. The CDR3 nucleotides are TGTGCCAGCAGCTTATATGGGGCCGATAATCAGCCCCAGCATTTT. Translating it yields CASSLYGADNQPQHF.

This clone was picked up a small number of times. The chain couples TRBV5-4 to TRBJ2-7, with TRBD1 as a possible D gene (6 bases). This CDR3 is built from 15 residues. In germline, CDR1 is SGHNT, CDR2 YYREEE (reference sequence). V lost 4 bases and J 2 bases, leaving 16 bases between the germline ends. The CDR3 sequence: CASSASKTGTYEQYF. The CDR3, as DNA: TGTGCCAGCAGCGCCTCAAAAACAGGGACCTACGAGCAGTACTTC.

The DNA for the CDR3 is TGTGCCAGTCAAACTCGGTCCTATGGCTACGATGGCTACACCTTC. Translating gives CASQTRSYGYDGYTF. The rearrangement links TRBV19 to TRBJ1-2; D not certain. The CDR3 loop spans 15 amino acids. Germline CDR1 reads LNHDA; CDR2 reads SQIVND (reference sequence). Trimming stripped 8 bases from V and 6 bases from J, with 22 bases between.

This clone was seen once. This rearrangement joins TRBV10-3 to TRBJ2-5; weak D call: TRBD1 (6 bases). This CDR3 has 14 amino acids. Trimming stripped 2 bases from V and 4 bases from J, with 11 bases between. Per germline, CDR1 ENHRY and CDR2 SYGVKD. This CDR3 is CAISETRRGETQYF. CDR3 coding DNA: TGTGCCATCAGTGAGACCCGCAGGGGAGAGACCCAGTACTTC.

This chain joins TRBV9 and TRBJ2-7, with D tentatively TRBD1 or TRBD2 (5 bases each). In germline, CDR1 is SGDLS, CDR2 YYNGEE. V was cut by 3 bases and J by 0 bases, with 10 bases left in between. The CDR3 has 14 residues. CDR3 sequence reads: CASSEGTYSYEQYF. The CDR3 bases are TGTGCCAGCAGCGAAGGGACCTACTCCTACGAGCAGTACTTC.

V and J are TRBV2 and TRBJ1-5; D might be TRBD1 (6 bases). The CDR3 contains 15 residues. The V gene lost 5 bases and the J gene lost 3 bases, with 14 bases spanning the gap. In germline, CDR1 is SNHLY, CDR2 FYNNEI. CDR3: CASSWTASSNQPQHF. The CDR3 region has the DNA TGTGCCAGCAGTTGGACAGCTTCCTCCAATCAGCCCCAGCATTTT. Combining the CDR3 with reference TRBV2 and TRBJ1-5 gives the whole variable domain EPEVTQTPSHQVTQMGQEVILRCVPISNHLYFYWYRQILGQKVEFLVSFYNNEISEKSEIFDDQFSVERPDGSNFTLKIRSTKLEDSAMYFCASSWTASSNQPQHFGDGTRLSIL.

The chain recombines TRBV5-1 with TRBJ2-3; 9 positions agree with TRBD1. The CDR3 has 15 amino acids. V dropped 6 bases and J dropped 0; count of bases not matched to a gene: 5. From germline, CDR1 is SGHRS and CDR2 YFSETQ. CDR3 amino acids: CASIPGQGSTDTQYF. The DNA of the CDR3 is TGCGCCAGCATACCAGGACAGGGGAGCACAGATACGCAGTATTTT. The full variable domain, with the rest looked up from reference TRBV5-1 and TRBJ2-3, is KAGVTQTPRYLIKTRGQQVTLSCSPISGHRSVSWYQQTPGQGLQFLFEYFSETQRNKGNFPGRFSGRQFSNSRSEMNVSTLELGDSALYLCASIPGQGSTDTQYFGPGTRLTVL.